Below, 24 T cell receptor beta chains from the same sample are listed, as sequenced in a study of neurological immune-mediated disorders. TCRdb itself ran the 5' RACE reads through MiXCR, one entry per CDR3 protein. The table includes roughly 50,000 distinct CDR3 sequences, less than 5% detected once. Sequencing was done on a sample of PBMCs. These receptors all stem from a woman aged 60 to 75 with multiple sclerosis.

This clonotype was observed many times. The CDR3 reads CASSVQGLYNEQFF. In nucleotides, the CDR3 is TGCGCCAGCAGCGTACAGGGCCTCTACAATGAGCAGTTCTTC. The chain couples TRBV5-1 to TRBJ2-1, with a possible D match to TRBD1 (6 bases). The CDR3 contains 14 residues. The germline V gene encodes CDR1 SGHRS and CDR2 YFSETQ. The ends were cut back, 4 bases at V and 3 bases at J, with 11 bases in the middle.

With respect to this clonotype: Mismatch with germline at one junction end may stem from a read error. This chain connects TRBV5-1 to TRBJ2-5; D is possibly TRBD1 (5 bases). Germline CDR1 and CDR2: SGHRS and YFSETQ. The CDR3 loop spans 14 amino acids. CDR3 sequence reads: CAISLRQGHETQYF. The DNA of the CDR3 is TGCGCCATCAGCTTGCGGCAGGGCCACGAGACCCAGTACTTC.

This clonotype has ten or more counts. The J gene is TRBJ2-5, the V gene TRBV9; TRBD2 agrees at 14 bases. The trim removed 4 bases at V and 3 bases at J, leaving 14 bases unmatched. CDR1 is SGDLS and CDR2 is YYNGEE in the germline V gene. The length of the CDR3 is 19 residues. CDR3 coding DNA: TGTGCCAGCAGCCCTCGGGGCAGGGGACTAGCGGGGGAGAAAGAGACCCAGTACTTC. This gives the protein CASSPRGRGLAGEKETQYF.

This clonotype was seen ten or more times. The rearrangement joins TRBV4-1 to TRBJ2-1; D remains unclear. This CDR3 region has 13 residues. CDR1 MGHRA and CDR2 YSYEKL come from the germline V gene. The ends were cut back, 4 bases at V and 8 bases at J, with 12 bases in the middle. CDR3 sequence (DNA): TGCGCCAGCAGCCCCCCCCGTAGGGATGAGCAGTTCTTC. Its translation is CASSPPRRDEQFF.

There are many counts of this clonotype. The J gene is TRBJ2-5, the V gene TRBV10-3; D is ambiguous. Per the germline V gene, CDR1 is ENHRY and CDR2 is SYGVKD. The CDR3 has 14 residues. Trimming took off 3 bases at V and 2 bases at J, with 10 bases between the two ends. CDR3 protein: CAISDRRRQETQYF. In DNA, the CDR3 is TGTGCCATCAGTGATCGGCGCAGACAAGAGACCCAGTACTTC.

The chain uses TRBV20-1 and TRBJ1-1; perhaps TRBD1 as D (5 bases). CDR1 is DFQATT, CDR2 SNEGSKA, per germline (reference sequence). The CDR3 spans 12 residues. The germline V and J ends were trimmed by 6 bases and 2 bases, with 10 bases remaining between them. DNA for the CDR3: TGCAGTGCACGGGGGATAAACACTGAAGCTTTCTTT. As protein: CSARGINTEAFF.

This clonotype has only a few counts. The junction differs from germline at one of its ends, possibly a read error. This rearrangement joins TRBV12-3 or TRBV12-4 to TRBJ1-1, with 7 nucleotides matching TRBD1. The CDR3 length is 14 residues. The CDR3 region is CTSSPQGTDTEAFF. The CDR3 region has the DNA TGTACCAGCAGTCCCCAAGGGACAGACACTGAAGCTTTCTTT.

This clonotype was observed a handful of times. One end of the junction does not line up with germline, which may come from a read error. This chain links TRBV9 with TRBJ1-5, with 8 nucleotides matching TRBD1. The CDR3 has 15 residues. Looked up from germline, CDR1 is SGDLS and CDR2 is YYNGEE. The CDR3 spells CASSGRRQGNQPQNF. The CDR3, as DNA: TGTGCCAGCAGCGGCCGGAGACAGGGGAATCAGCCCCAGAATTTT.

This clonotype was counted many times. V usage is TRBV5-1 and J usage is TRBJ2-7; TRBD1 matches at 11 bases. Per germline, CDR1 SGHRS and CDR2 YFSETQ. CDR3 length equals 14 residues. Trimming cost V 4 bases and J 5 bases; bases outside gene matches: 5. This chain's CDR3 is CASSRTGGLDEQYF. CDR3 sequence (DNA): TGCGCCAGCAGCAGGACAGGGGGCCTCGACGAGCAGTACTTC.

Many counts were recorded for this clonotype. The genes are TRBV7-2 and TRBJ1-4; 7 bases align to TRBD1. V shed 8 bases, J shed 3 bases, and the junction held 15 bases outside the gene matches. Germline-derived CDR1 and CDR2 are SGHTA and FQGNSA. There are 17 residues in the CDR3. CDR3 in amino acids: CASSLGPPTGSNEKLFF. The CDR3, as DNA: TGTGCCAGCTCCCTTGGCCCTCCGACAGGGTCTAATGAAAAACTGTTTTTT.

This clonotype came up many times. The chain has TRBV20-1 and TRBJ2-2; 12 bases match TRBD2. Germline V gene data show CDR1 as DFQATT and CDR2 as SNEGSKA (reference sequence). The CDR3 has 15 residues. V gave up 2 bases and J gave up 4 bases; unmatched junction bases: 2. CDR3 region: CSARLAGGITGELFF. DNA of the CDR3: TGCAGTGCTAGACTAGCGGGGGGGATCACCGGGGAGCTGTTTTTT.

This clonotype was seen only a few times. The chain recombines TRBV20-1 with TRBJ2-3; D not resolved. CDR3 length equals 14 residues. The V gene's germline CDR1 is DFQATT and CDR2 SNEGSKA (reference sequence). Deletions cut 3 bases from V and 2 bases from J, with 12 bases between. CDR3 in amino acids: CSASLRTPTDTQYF. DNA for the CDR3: TGCAGTGCTAGCCTCAGGACCCCCACAGATACGCAGTATTTT.

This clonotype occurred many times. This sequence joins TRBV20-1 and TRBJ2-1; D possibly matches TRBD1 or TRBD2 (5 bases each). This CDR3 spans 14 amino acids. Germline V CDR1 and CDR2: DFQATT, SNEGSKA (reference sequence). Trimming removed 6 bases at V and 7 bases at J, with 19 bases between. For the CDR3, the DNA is TGCAGTGCACCACGGGACCGGGCCACTAATGAGCAGTTCTTC. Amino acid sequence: CSAPRDRATNEQFF.

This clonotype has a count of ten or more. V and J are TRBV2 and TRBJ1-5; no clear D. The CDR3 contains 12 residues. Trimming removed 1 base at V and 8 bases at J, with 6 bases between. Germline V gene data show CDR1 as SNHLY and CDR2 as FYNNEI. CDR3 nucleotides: TGTGCCAGCAGTGAAGGGACGGAGCCCCAGCATTTT. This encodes CASSEGTEPQHF.

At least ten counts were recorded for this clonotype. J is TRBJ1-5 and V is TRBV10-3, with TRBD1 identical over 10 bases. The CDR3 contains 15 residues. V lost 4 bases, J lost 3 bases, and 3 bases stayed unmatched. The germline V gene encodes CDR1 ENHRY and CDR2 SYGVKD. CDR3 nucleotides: TGTGCCATCAGTGGGGGGACAGGGGTCAATCAGCCCCAGCATTTT. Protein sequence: CAISGGTGVNQPQHF.

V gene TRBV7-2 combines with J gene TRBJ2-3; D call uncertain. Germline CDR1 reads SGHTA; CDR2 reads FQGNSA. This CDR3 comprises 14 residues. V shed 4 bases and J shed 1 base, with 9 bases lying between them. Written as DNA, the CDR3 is TGTGCCAGCAGCTCCCTTAGTGGCACAGATACGCAGTATTTT. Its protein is CASSSLSGTDTQYF.

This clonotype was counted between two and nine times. The CDR3 spells CASSKAQEGFEQYF. CDR3 coding DNA: TGTGCCAGCAGCAAAGCGCAGGAGGGATTCGAGCAGTACTTC. The gene calls are TRBV21-1 and TRBJ2-7; TRBD2, the table's D call, lacks a check against the DNA. TRBV21-1 corresponds to a pseudogene. This CDR3 region has 14 residues.

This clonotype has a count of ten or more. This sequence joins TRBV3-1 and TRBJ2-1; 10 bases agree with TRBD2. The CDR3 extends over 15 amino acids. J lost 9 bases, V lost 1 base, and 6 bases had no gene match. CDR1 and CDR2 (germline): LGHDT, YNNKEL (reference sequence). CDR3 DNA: TGTGCCAGCAGCCAAGGGATAGCGGGAGGTTCTGAGCAGTTCTTC. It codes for CASSQGIAGGSEQFF.

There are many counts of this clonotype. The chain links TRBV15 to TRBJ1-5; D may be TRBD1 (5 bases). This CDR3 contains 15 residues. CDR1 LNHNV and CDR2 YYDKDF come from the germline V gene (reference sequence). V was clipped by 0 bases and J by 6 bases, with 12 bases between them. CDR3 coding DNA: TGTGCCACCAGCAGAGACCGAGCAGGGATTCAGCCCCAGCATTTT. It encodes CATSRDRAGIQPQHF.

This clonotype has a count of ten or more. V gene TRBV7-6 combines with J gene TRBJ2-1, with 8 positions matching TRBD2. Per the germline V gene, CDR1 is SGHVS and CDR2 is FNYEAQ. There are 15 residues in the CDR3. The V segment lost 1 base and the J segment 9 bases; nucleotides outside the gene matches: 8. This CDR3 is CASSLGRGGLGEQFF. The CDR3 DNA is TGTGCCAGCAGCTTAGGTCGGGGGGGCCTGGGTGAGCAGTTCTTC.

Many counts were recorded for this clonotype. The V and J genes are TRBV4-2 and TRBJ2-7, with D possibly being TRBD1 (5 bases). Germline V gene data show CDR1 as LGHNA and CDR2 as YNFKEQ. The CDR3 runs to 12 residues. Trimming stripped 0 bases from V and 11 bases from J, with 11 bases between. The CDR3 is CASSQDRTQKYF. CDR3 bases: TGTGCCAGCAGCCAAGATCGGACACAGAAGTACTTC.

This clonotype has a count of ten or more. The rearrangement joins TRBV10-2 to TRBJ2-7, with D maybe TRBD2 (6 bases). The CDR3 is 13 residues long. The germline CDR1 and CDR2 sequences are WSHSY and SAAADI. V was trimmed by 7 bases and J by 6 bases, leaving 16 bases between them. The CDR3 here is CASMLGGFGEQYF. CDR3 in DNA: TGCGCCAGCATGTTGGGGGGATTCGGCGAGCAGTACTTC.

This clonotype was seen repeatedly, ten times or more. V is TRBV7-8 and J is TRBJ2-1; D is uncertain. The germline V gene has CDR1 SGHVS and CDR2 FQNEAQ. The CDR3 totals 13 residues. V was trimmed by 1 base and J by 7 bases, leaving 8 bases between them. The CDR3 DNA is TGTGCCAGCAGCTTAGACAGATTTAATGAGCAGTTCTTC. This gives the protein CASSLDRFNEQFF.

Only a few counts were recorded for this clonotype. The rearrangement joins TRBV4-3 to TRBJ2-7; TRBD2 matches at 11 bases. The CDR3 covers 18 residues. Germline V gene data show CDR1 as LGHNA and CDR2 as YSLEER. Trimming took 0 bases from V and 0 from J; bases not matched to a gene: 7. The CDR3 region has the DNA TGCGCCAGCAGCCAAGAAGATAGCGGGAGGGGTAGCTCCTACGAGCAGTACGTC. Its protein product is CASSQEDSGRGSSYEQYV.